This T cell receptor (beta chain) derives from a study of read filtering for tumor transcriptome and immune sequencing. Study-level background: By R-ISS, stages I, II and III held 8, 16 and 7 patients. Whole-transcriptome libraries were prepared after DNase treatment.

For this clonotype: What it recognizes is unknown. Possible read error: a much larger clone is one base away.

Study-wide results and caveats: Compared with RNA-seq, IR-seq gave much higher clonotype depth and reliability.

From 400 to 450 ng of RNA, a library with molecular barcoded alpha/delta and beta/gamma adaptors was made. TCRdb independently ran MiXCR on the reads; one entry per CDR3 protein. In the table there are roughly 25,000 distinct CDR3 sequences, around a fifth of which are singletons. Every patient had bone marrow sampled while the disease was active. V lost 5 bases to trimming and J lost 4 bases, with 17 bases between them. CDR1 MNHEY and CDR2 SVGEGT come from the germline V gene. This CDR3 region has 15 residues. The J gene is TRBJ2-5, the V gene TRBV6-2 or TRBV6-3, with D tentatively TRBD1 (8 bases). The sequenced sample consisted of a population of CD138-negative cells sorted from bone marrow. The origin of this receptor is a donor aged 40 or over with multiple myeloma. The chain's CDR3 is CASSRQGRGRETQYF. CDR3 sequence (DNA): TGTGCCAGCAGTAGACAGGGGAGGGGGCGAGAGACCCAGTACTTC.